This section outlines one TCR beta chain sequence together with its context. Its antigen is unknown. Base qualities are not at hand, and no much larger clone is one base apart. Deletion took 4 bases off V and 6 bases off J, with a span of 12 bases between the germline ends. The germline V gene supplies CDR1 KGHSH and CDR2 LQKENI. There are 14 amino acids in the CDR3, from cysteine to phenylalanine inclusive. This entry keeps only the CDR3 DNA: 42 bases, framed from base 1. This sample was taken from a study of shared clonotypes between healthy human individuals (TCRdb year 2020). At the level of the whole study: The cohort included three men and a couple of women between 18 and 49 years of age. To estimate repertoire size and how much clonotype sharing occurs between individuals, the study deeply sequenced the blood TCR repertoires of five healthy adults. Leukapheresis yielded between about 0.9 and 9 billion PBMCs per donor. To increase sequencing depth and limit assay-specific biases, different laboratories used diverse techniques to prepare libraries and sequence TCR repertoires. For each donor, three plates each were used for CD4 naive and CD4 memory, two plates were used for CD8 naive, and one plate was used for CD8 memory. Broad study findings and their caveats: Larger estimated clonotype richness was generally found for naive subsets than for memory subsets. Compared with non-shared clonotypes, the clonotypes found in all four sorted-subset donors had higher generation probabilities. Pairwise subsampling led to the expectation that sequencing depth would affect the degree of clonotype sharing among donors. Sampling was restricted to blood, and TCR repertoires in tissue are likely to differ from TCR repertoires in blood. Even with the large sequencing depth, rarefaction of the sorted-subset datasets indicated that sequencing was incomplete. Around 5% of naive CD4, 3% to 4% of naive CD8, about 2.5% of memory CD4, and about 0.4% of memory CD8 clonotypes were shared across several donors. The genetic and exposure-history diversity represented was limited by the small number of donors.

CD8 naive samples were obtained by positive selection for CCR7 among CD45RO-negative cells, yielding a CD45RA+CCR7+ population from which TemRA cells were excluded. The donors were healthy, HIV-negative adults who had no recently reported acute infections or vaccinations. Every donor was a Caucasian adult living in Nashville, Tennessee, USA. Blood was obtained by leukapheresis, after which PBMCs were separated by Ficoll-Histopaque density gradient centrifugation and cryopreserved in liquid nitrogen vapor phase. Analytical flow cytometry was used to check the purity and quantity of every magnetically sorted T cell population. Each sorted fraction had its genomic DNA isolated and then quantified by UV absorbance on a Nanodrop 2000c. Using the deep immunoSEQ assay, TCR CDR3 regions were amplified from genomic DNA by multiplex PCR. Extracted genomic DNA from each cell subset was distributed evenly across all wells of several immunoSEQ 96-well plates, and each plate was treated as a replicate. For sorted subsets, 200 ng of genomic DNA, equivalent to around 31,000 T cell genomes, went into each replicate PCR. The purified libraries were quantified using a Qubit 3.0 fluorometer, sized with a Bioanalyzer 2100, and then quantified again using the KAPA Library Quantification kit. Every immunoSEQ 96-well plate was sequenced on a separate single-read 150-cycle Illumina NextSeq 550 flow cell. The study's own analysis went as follows. The immunoSEQ output contained only junctional sequences without quality scores, so filtering could not match that applied to full-length reads. Sequences were annotated with PyIR, a Python wrapper for IgBLAST v1.9, and V/J genes and CDR3 were assigned using IMGT germline references. Reads were filtered out if the reads had weak V/J assignments (E-value above 1e-6), no CDR3, stop codons, out-of-frame junctions, or ambiguous translated residues. A V3J clonotype was defined by an identical inferred V gene, J gene, and CDR3 amino acid sequence. The percentage overlap between two repertoires was calculated by dividing the number of shared unique clonotypes by the size of the smaller repertoire. Repertoire richness was assessed with RTK rarefaction, the Chao1 estimator, and Recon v2.1 estimates of unobserved clonotypes. OLGA was used to compute generation probabilities for all TCRbeta clonotypes that the gDNA method yielded from a few donors. The source is immuneACCESS, and TCRdb retained only in-frame sequences with V and J called. Part of the clones is not carried over; for the studies checked, unresolved V genes explain less than half of this, and the remainder is unexplained. V and J calls and clone size are copied from that table; D and trimming were computed from the DNA. The sample profile shows millions of clones; 93% of them were found once. Of the sample, 1.5% to 2% falls within the top ten clones.

The sequence came from a man in his late teens or twenties in good health. Some clones in this sample may be carry-over from other donors' samples. Sequenced: naive CD8+ T cells from PBMCs. The cell subset or site label for this specimen denotes: CD45RA+CCR7+. The chain employs TRBV18 and TRBJ1-4, and the D gene may be TRBD1, 5 bases matching. The DNA sequence is as follows: TGTGCCAGCTCACTGGACCGGGACGATGAAAAACTGTTTTTT. This encodes CASSLDRDDEKLFF. With the portions outside the CDR3 filled from the reference TRBV18 and TRBJ1-4 genes, the complete variable region becomes NAGVMQNPRHLVRRRGQEARLRCSPMKGHSHVYWYRQLPEEGLKFMVYLQKENIIDESGMPKERFSAEFPKEGPSILRIQQVVRGDSAAYFCASSLDRDDEKLFFGSGTQLSVL.